This TCR beta chain was observed in a study of immune heterogeneity within non-small cell lung tumors. There are 15 residues in the CDR3. Germline CDR1 is LNHDA and CDR2 is SQIVND (reference sequence). Between the trimmed V and J ends, which lost 2 bases and 4 bases, there was a span of 12 bases. To note about this clonotype: This clone may be a read error of a much larger clone one base away.

The authors amplified TCR beta CDR3 by multiplex PCR with 32 V and 13 J primers. From the multiplex PCR reads, TCRdb called clonotypes with MiXCR, one entry per CDR3 protein. The sample holds under 35,000 distinct CDR3 sequences; about 29% are singletons and the top ten take 4%. Bulk tumor genomic DNA (around 640 ng per sample) served as template. Doctors removed several biopsies from each primary tumor during surgery, keeping them far apart. Undergoing curative surgery were patients whose non-small cell lung cancer was untreated and newly diagnosed. This clonotype was sampled from a man between 35 and 55 years old with non-small cell lung cancer. The sequenced sample consisted of lung tumor tissue. The chain couples TRBV19 to TRBJ2-1; D is ambiguous. The CDR3 region is CASSITLGPYNEQFF. The CDR3, as DNA: TGTGCCAGTAGTATAACACTCGGACCTTACAATGAGCAGTTCTTC.